This entry lists 26 T cell receptor beta chains sequenced from one sample in a study of T-cell memory formation after mild COVID-19. MiXCR was run by TCRdb on the 5' RACE reads, yielding one entry per CDR3 protein. This sample yields 100,000 to 150,000 distinct CDR3 sequences, of which approximately 5.9% are seen a single time; roughly 2% belongs to the top ten. The specimen sequenced was PBMCs or a T cell subset sorted from them (not recorded which). The receptors come from an adult woman who had mild COVID-19 (a few samples of this study predate the infection). Cell type and time point are not known.

The sample holds a few counts of this clonotype. The chain employs TRBV5-1 and TRBJ1-5, with 11 bases matching TRBD1. Germline V gene lookup returns CDR1 SGHRS and CDR2 YFSETQ. CDR3 size: 15 residues. V trimming: 4 bases; J trimming: 7 bases; junction bases outside the gene matches: 7. The DNA of the CDR3 is TGCGCCAGCAGCACGGGGACAGGGGGGGGACAGCCCCAGCATTTT. Translated, it gives CASSTGTGGGQPQHF.

The J gene is TRBJ2-1, the V gene TRBV6-2 or TRBV6-3, with a weak D call TRBD2 (6 bases). V was pared by 8 bases and J by 2 bases, with 13 bases between. Germline CDR1 and CDR2: MNHEY and SVGEGT. The CDR3 runs 14 residues. CDR3 residues: CASRMAGTYNEQFF. CDR3 sequence (DNA): TGTGCCAGCCGTATGGCGGGAACCTACAATGAGCAGTTCTTC.

V usage is TRBV5-1 and J usage is TRBJ1-1, with 7 bases matching TRBD1. Germline V CDR1 and CDR2: SGHRS, YFSETQ. CDR3 length: 16 amino acids. V gave up 3 bases and J gave up 1 base; unmatched junction bases: 9. The CDR3: CASSSSSAGGNTEAFF. The CDR3 DNA reads TGCGCCAGCAGCTCCTCCTCGGCAGGGGGGAACACTGAAGCTTTCTTT.

The V call is TRBV4-2, the J call TRBJ2-1, with 11 nucleotides matching TRBD2. The V and J ends lost 1 base and 0 bases, in that order; junction bases with no gene match: 8. The CDR3 loop spans 19 amino acids. Per germline, CDR1 LGHNA and CDR2 YNFKEQ. CDR3 in amino acids: CASSQGWASGGISYNEQFF. CDR3 nucleotides: TGTGCCAGCAGCCAAGGGTGGGCTAGCGGGGGGATCTCCTACAATGAGCAGTTCTTC.

The rearrangement uses TRBV5-1 and TRBJ2-5; 7 bases are a match to TRBD2. Per germline, CDR1 SGHRS and CDR2 YFSETQ. The CDR3 sequence is 15 residues long. With V trimmed by 5 bases and J by 3 bases, 10 bases remained unmatched. The CDR3 DNA follows: TGCGCCAGCAGGATGGACGCTAGCGGCAAAGAGACCCAGTACTTC. Its protein is CASRMDASGKETQYF.

This clonotype was seen more than once but under ten times. This chain uses TRBV9 with TRBJ2-1; no reliable D call. Germline V gene lookup returns CDR1 SGDLS and CDR2 YYNGEE. Trimming left V 0 bases short and J 3 bases short, with 7 bases between. The CDR3 consists of 14 residues. CDR3 nucleotides: TGTGCCAGCAGCGTAGAATTCGGCTACAATGAGCAGTTCTTC. Amino acid sequence: CASSVEFGYNEQFF. Full variable domain (outside the CDR3, taken from reference TRBV9 and TRBJ2-1): DSGVTQTPKHLITATGQRVTLRCSPRSGDLSVYWYQQSLDQGLQFLIQYYNGEERAKGNILERFSAQQFPDLHSELNLSSLELGDSALYFCASSVEFGYNEQFFGPGTRLTVL.

The V gene is TRBV19, the J gene TRBJ1-1; tentatively, D is TRBD1 (5 bases). The CDR3 length is 16 residues. Germline V gene data show CDR1 as LNHDA and CDR2 as SQIVND (reference sequence). Trimming pared 7 bases from V and 6 bases from J, leaving 24 bases between. In DNA, the CDR3 is TGTGCCAGTACTCCCGGAGGGGCGTCCCGATACGCTGAAGCTTTCTTT. It is translated as CASTPGGASRYAEAFF.

This chain links TRBV6-5 with TRBJ2-7, with 7 bases identical to TRBD2. Germline CDR1 MNHEY, CDR2 SVGAGI. J gave up 3 bases and V 5 bases, and 10 bases lay outside the gene matches. The CDR3 runs 15 residues. The CDR3, as DNA: TGTGCCAGCAGTAAGACTCGGGACTACCACTACGAGCAGTACTTC. Protein product: CASSKTRDYHYEQYF.

This clonotype was detected ten times or more. The V call is TRBV19, the J call TRBJ2-4; possible D gene TRBD2, 6 bases. The CDR3 covers 13 residues. In germline, CDR1 is LNHDA, CDR2 SQIVND (reference sequence). Trimming shortened V by 1 base and J by 7 bases, and 8 bases separated the two germline ends. This CDR3 reads CASSIGGRNIQYF. Written as DNA, the CDR3 is TGTGCCAGTAGTATAGGGGGGAGGAACATTCAGTACTTC.

This clonotype was found a few times. The chain joins TRBV7-6 to TRBJ2-5; D is perhaps TRBD2 (6 bases). The ends were cut back, 1 base at V and 7 bases at J, with 7 bases in the middle. Germline-derived CDR1 and CDR2 are SGHVS and FNYEAQ. The CDR3 is 12 residues long. This chain's CDR3 is CASSLGRGTQYF. In nucleotides, the CDR3 is TGTGCCAGCAGCTTAGGGAGGGGGACCCAGTACTTC.

CDR3 DNA sequence: TGCGCCAGCAGCTTGTTCGCCAGTACCACTGGAAACACCATATATTTT. Its protein product is CASSLFASTTGNTIYF. V usage is TRBV5-1 and J usage is TRBJ1-3; D uncertain. V was shortened by 1 base and J by 2 bases, with 13 bases between the two germline ends. Germline V gene sequence: CDR1 SGHRS, CDR2 YFSETQ. The CDR3 length is 16 residues.

This clonotype has a handful of counts. The chain carries TRBV18 and TRBJ2-7; no definite D call. The CDR3 sequence is 12 residues long. Germline V gives CDR1 KGHSH, CDR2 LQKENI. V was pared by 3 bases and J by 6 bases, with 9 bases between. This CDR3 is CASSPVQPEQYF. In DNA form, the CDR3 reads TGTGCCAGCTCACCCGTCCAACCCGAGCAGTACTTC.

This clonotype appeared a few times. The chain has TRBV5-5 and TRBJ1-4; D gene uncertain. V shed 0 bases and J shed 7 bases, with 16 bases lying between them. Germline lookup yields CDR1 SGHKS and CDR2 YYEKEE (reference sequence). This CDR3 contains 16 residues. The DNA for the CDR3 is TGTGCCAGCAGCTTGGGGCAAGCAGGAGGCGGTGAAAAACTGTTTTTT. Translated: CASSLGQAGGGEKLFF.

Only a few counts were recorded for this clonotype. The genes are TRBV11-2 and TRBJ2-3; tentatively, D is TRBD2 (5 bases). The V gene lost 5 bases and the J gene lost 3 bases, with 9 bases spanning the gap. This CDR3 contains 13 residues. Germline CDR1 reads SGHAT; CDR2 reads FQNNGV. DNA for the CDR3: TGTGCCAGCAGCCCAAGACTAACAGATACGCAGTATTTT. Protein: CASSPRLTDTQYF.

The sample holds a few counts of this clonotype. This chain links TRBV29-1 with TRBJ1-1; no clear D. CDR1 and CDR2 from the germline V gene are SQVTM and ANQGSEA. The CDR3 contains 14 residues. Trimming shortened V by 4 bases and J by 1 base, and 13 bases separated the two germline ends. CDR3 sequence: CSVGGPSGNTEAFF. The DNA of the CDR3 is TGCAGCGTTGGAGGGCCCTCAGGGAACACTGAAGCTTTCTTT.

This clonotype has ten or more counts. The V gene is TRBV7-9, the J gene TRBJ2-3, with D possibly matching TRBD2 (5 bases). CDR3 size: 16 residues. V was cut by 5 bases and J by 2 bases, with 17 bases left in between. Germline-derived CDR1 and CDR2 are SEHNR and FQNEAQ (reference sequence). CDR3 region: CASSPTGGLLTDTQYF. The CDR3 DNA reads TGTGCCAGCAGCCCGACCGGCGGGTTACTCACAGATACGCAGTATTTT. Together with reference TRBV7-9 and TRBJ2-3, the CDR3 gives the full variable domain: DTGVSQNPRHKITKRGQNVTFRCDPISEHNRLYWYRQTLGQGPEFLTYFQNEAQLEKSRLLSDRFSAERPKGSFSTLEIQRTEQGDSAMYLCASSPTGGLLTDTQYFGPGTRLTVL.

The chain employs TRBV18 and TRBJ2-1, with D perhaps matching TRBD2 (6 bases). Trimming took off 2 bases at V and 2 bases at J, with 10 bases between the two ends. Germline V gives CDR1 KGHSH, CDR2 LQKENI. This CDR3 is 15 amino acids long. CDR3 in amino acids: CASSPNRGTYNEQFF. The CDR3 DNA follows: TGTGCCAGCTCACCAAATCGGGGGACCTACAATGAGCAGTTCTTC.

The chain employs TRBV20-1 and TRBJ2-3; perhaps TRBD2 as D (6 bases). The germline V gene has CDR1 DFQATT and CDR2 SNEGSKA (reference sequence). This CDR3 has 12 amino acids. Deletions cut 7 bases from V and 2 bases from J, with 10 bases between. CDR3 nucleotide sequence: TGCAGTGTGCGGGGCCTCACAGATACGCAGTATTTT. Protein sequence: CSVRGLTDTQYF.

This clonotype was detected ten times or more. V gene TRBV20-1 combines with J gene TRBJ2-4, with TRBD2 matching 9 bases. The CDR3 consists of 15 residues. CDR1 and CDR2 from the germline V gene are DFQATT and SNEGSKA (reference sequence). Unmatched junction bases numbered 6, after V lost 6 bases and J lost 0 bases. Here the CDR3 reads CSARRLAVAKNIQYF. CDR3 coding DNA: TGCAGTGCACGGCGACTAGCGGTAGCCAAAAACATTCAGTACTTC.

The chain links TRBV6-1 to TRBJ1-4; 8 positions match TRBD1. The CDR3 is 14 amino acids. Germline values: CDR1 MNHNS, CDR2 SASEGT. The V gene end was trimmed by 3 bases and the J gene end by 7 bases; junction bases not matched to a gene: 4. The CDR3 DNA is TGTGCCAGCAGTGACAGGGGGCGCCGTGAAAAACTGTTTTTT. Translated: CASSDRGRREKLFF.

In this sample, this clonotype turned up many times. This rearrangement joins TRBV5-1 to TRBJ2-1, with 13 bases that match TRBD2. This CDR3 comprises 16 residues. Germline V gene lookup returns CDR1 SGHRS and CDR2 YFSETQ. The J segment lost 4 bases and the V segment lost 0 bases, leaving 1 base of the junction unmatched. This CDR3 reads CASSLGTSGGYNEQFF. The DNA for the CDR3 is TGCGCCAGCAGCTTGGGGACTAGCGGGGGATACAATGAGCAGTTCTTC.

This chain links TRBV19 with TRBJ1-1; D gene uncertain. The CDR3 length is 15 residues. The germline CDR1 and CDR2 sequences are LNHDA and SQIVND (reference sequence). V lost 5 bases to trimming and J lost 0 bases, with 13 bases between them. The CDR3 loop is CASSPVAAMNTEAFF. CDR3 DNA sequence: TGTGCCAGTAGTCCAGTGGCAGCAATGAACACTGAAGCTTTCTTT.

The table lists this clonotype with many counts. The V call is TRBV6-2 or TRBV6-3, the J call TRBJ2-4; D might be TRBD2 (5 bases). V was cut by 5 bases and J by 11 bases, with 10 bases left in between. The CDR3 extends over 11 amino acids. Germline V gene sequence: CDR1 MNHEY, CDR2 SVGEGT. CDR3 sequence reads: CASSNGIVQYF. CDR3 nucleotides: TGTGCCAGCAGTAACGGGATCGTTCAGTACTTC.

This clonotype has a handful of counts. The CDR3 loop reads CSVEVVQPNYGYTF. The CDR3 DNA reads as TGCAGCGTTGAAGTGGTCCAACCCAACTATGGCTACACCTTC. The chain joins TRBV29-1 to TRBJ1-2; D is undetermined. Germline V lookup: CDR1 SQVTM, CDR2 ANQGSEA. The V end was cut by 1 base, the J end by 2 bases, with 11 bases between. CDR3 size: 14 residues. Combining the CDR3 with reference TRBV29-1 and TRBJ1-2 gives the whole variable domain SAVISQKPSRDICQRGTSLTIQCQVDSQVTMMFWYRQQPGQSLTLIATANQGSEATYESGFVIDKFPISRPNLTFSTLTVSNMSPEDSSIYLCSVEVVQPNYGYTFGSGTRLTVV.

The V and J genes are TRBV4-1 and TRBJ2-3, with TRBD2 identical over 9 bases. The J segment lost 4 bases and the V segment lost 1 base, leaving 12 bases of the junction unmatched. Germline loops: CDR1 MGHRA, CDR2 YSYEKL. CDR3 size: 18 residues. The CDR3 is CASSQVIAGVPRADTQYF. As DNA, the CDR3 is TGCGCCAGCAGCCAAGTTATAGCGGGGGTACCTAGGGCAGATACGCAGTATTTT.

This clonotype occurred many times. The rearrangement joins TRBV5-1 to TRBJ1-2; possible D gene TRBD1, 6 bases. V gave up 4 bases and J gave up 4 bases, with 14 bases separating them. CDR1 is SGHRS, CDR2 YFSETQ, per germline. The CDR3 runs 14 residues. The DNA of the CDR3 is TGCGCCAGCAGCCTCGCAGGGGAGGTCTATGGCTACACCTTC. Translating it yields CASSLAGEVYGYTF.